The 8 T cell receptor beta chains below were found in one sample sequenced in a study of blood T cell repertoires in COVID-19. Data came from immunoSEQ multiplex PCR; TCRdb stores just in-frame clones and leaves some out. This sample has roughly 100,000 clones, with about 93% found just once. Sequencing used peripheral blood. These TCRs come from a woman aged 45-59 years in a cohort sampled during active COVID-19.

The gene calls are TRBV6-2 or TRBV6-3 and TRBJ2-5, with TRBD2 as a possible D gene (6 bases). Trimming stripped 2 bases from V and 8 bases from J, with 12 bases between. Germline V lookup: CDR1 MNHEY, CDR2 SVGEGT. CDR3 length: 13 residues. CDR3 bases: TGTGCCAGCAGTTACGGGACTCAGGGAACCCAGTACTTC. Its protein product is CASSYGTQGTQYF.

This rearrangement joins TRBV2 to TRBJ1-2; the D gene is possibly TRBD1 (5 bases). Trimming shortened V by 5 bases and J by 2 bases, and 12 bases separated the two germline ends. Per the germline V gene, CDR1 is SNHLY and CDR2 is FYNNEI. The length of the CDR3 is 14 residues. This CDR3 is CASSSRDSNYGYTF. The CDR3 DNA reads TGTGCCAGCAGTAGCCGGGACTCAAACTATGGCTACACCTTC.

The chain uses TRBV10-2 and TRBJ2-5; 11 bases are a match to TRBD2. Per germline, CDR1 WSHSY and CDR2 SAAADI. The CDR3 totals 13 residues. CDR3 in DNA: TGCGCAAGCCGACTAGCGGGGAGGGAGACCCAGTACTTC. This encodes CASRLAGRETQYF.

The genes are TRBV7-3 and TRBJ1-6, with TRBD1 identical over 9 bases. Germline lookup yields CDR1 SGHTA and CDR2 FQGTGA. The CDR3 extends over 16 amino acids. Germline trimming cut 2 bases from V and 5 bases from J; bases unmatched to any gene: 4. As DNA, the CDR3 is TGTGCCAGCAGCTTAGGTGGACAGGGGAATAATTCACCCCTCCACTTT. Translated, it gives CASSLGGQGNNSPLHF.

The V gene is TRBV19, the J gene TRBJ1-1; D not certain. Germline CDR1 reads LNHDA; CDR2 reads SQIVND (reference sequence). V lost 4 bases and J lost 11, with 11 bases in between. This CDR3 spans 11 amino acids. In DNA, the CDR3 is TGTGCCAGTAGTACGACACTCTACGCTTTCTTT. Translation gives CASSTTLYAFF.

The chain links TRBV11-3 to TRBJ1-1; 7 bases align to TRBD1. CDR3 length: 14 residues. CDR1 is SGHNT and CDR2 is YENEEA in the germline V gene. The V segment lost 0 bases and the J segment 12 bases; nucleotides outside the gene matches: 10. This chain's CDR3 is CASSLDGPGGTSFF. Written as DNA, the CDR3 is TGTGCCAGCAGCTTAGATGGGCCAGGGGGAACGTCTTTCTTT.

The V gene is TRBV6-5, the J gene TRBJ1-5; perhaps TRBD1 as D (6 bases). The CDR3 loop spans 14 amino acids. The V end lost 5 bases, the J end lost 6 bases, and 14 bases lay between the germline ends. CDR1 is MNHEY, CDR2 SVGAGI, per germline. In nucleotides, the CDR3 is TGTGCCAGCAGTCCCACAGGGTTCGGTCAGCCCCAGCATTTT. Its translation is CASSPTGFGQPQHF.

V gene TRBV7-2 combines with J gene TRBJ2-5; no reliable D call. V was pared by 1 base and J by 1 base, with 4 bases between. This CDR3 is 13 amino acids long. Germline lookup yields CDR1 SGHTA and CDR2 FQGNSA. The CDR3 sequence: CASSLGRQETQYF. DNA of the CDR3: TGTGCCAGCAGCTTAGGTCGCCAAGAGACCCAGTACTTC.